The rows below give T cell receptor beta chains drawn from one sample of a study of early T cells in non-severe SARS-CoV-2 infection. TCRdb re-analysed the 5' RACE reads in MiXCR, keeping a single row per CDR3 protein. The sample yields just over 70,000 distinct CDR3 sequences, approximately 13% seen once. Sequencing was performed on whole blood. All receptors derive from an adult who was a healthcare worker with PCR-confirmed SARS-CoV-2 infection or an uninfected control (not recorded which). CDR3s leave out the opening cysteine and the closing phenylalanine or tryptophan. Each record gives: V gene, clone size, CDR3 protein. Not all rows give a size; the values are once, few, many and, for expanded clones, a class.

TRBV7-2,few,ASSSRTGGDYGYT
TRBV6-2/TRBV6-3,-,ASSSGLAGTNEQF
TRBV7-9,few,ASSLTESGTHIQY
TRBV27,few,ASSDREPSSYNEQF
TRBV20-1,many,SASSRGREGLGEQY
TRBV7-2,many,ASRSGVGGTDTQY
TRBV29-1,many,SVMDSLMNEQF
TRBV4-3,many,ASSQDGSRAGGYT
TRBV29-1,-,SVDLGTSGPYEQY
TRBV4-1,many,ASSQPSIRTDTQY
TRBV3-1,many,ASTLGRSSYNEQF
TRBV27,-,ASSLLAGAELQETQY
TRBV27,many,ASSSEANYGYT
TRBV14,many,ASSQGGAASYEQY
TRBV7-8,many,ASSLAPNGESSYEQY
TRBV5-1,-,VSSTTYSGNTIY
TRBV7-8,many,ASSNSVEGNQPQH
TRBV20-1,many,SANYGQANYGYT
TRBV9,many,ASSSGVGAGQPQH
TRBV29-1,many,SVVKGQGSTDTQY
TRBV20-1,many,SAGTGDGQPQH
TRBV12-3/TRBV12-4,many,ASSSGTLNTGELF
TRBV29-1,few,SVVNTEAF
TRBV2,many,ASSEEMAPGSEQY
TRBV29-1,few,SVAGRDTIY
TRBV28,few,ASSRTRYGYT
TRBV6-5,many,ASSLGPDSSEQY
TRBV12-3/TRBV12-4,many,ASSFSGRALETQY
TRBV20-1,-,SARDPGQGAYEQY
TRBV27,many,ASRAWEGTEAF
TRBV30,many,AWSVLAGSNQPQH
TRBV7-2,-,ASSLVASYQPQH
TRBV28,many,ASSSAGGGAYYEQY
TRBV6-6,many,ASSYGRPSPLH
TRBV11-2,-,ASSLGMADEQF
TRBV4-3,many,ASSLQAEKNTEAF
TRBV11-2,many,ASSFQGAGSDTQY
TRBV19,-,ASSWGNEKLF
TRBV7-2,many,ASSVSRASRTETQY
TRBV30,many,AWDSYTDTQY
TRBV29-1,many,SVAAVGHYEQY
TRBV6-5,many,ASSPDRNQPQH
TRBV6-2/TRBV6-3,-,ASSSAHFNEQF
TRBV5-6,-,ASSPLTGALNTEAF
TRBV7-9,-,ASSLGTGQIYEQY
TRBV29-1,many,SVETRGATSGNTIY
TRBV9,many,ASSVAPDGQGHSPLH
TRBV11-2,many,ASKIMYTEAF
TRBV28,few,ASRSQGGQPQH
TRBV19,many,ASRDRAYSNQPQH
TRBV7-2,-,ASSSLESNEQF
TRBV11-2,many,ASSIPPGATGNTIY
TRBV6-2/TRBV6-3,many,ASSYPAGAKNIQY
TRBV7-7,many,ASSRSRSYEQY